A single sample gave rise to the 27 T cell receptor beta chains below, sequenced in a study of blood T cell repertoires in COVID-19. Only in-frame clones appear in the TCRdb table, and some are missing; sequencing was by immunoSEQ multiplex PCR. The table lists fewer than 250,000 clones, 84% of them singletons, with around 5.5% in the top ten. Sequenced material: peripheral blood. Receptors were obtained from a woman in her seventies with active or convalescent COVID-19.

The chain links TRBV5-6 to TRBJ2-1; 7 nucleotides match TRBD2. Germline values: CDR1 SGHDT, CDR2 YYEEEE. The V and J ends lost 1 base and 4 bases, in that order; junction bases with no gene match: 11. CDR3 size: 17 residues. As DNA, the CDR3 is TGTGCCAGCAGCTTGTCCGGGAGGCCACCCATTTACAATGAGCAGTTCTTC. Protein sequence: CASSLSGRPPIYNEQFF.

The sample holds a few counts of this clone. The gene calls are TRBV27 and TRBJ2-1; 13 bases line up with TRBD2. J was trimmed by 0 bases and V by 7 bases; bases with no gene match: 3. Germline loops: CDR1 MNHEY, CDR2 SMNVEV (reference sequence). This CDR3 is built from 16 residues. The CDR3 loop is CASTRTSGSSYNEQFF. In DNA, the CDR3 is TGTGCCAGCACCCGGACTAGCGGGAGCTCCTACAATGAGCAGTTCTTC.

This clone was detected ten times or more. The CDR3 protein is CASSHQGVLGNTEAFF. The CDR3 bases are TGTGCCAGTAGTCACCAGGGCGTCCTTGGGAACACTGAAGCTTTCTTT. The chain uses TRBV19 and TRBJ1-1; tentative D call: TRBD1 (5 bases). V lost 5 bases, J lost 1 base, and 17 bases lay in between. This CDR3 has 16 amino acids. CDR1 and CDR2 from the germline V gene are LNHDA and SQIVND (reference sequence).

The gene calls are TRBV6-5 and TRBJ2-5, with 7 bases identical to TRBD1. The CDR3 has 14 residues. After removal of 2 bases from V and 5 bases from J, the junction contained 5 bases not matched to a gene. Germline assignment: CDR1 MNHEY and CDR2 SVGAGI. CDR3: CASSYDRERETQYF. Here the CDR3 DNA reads TGTGCCAGCAGTTACGACAGGGAGCGGGAGACCCAGTACTTC.

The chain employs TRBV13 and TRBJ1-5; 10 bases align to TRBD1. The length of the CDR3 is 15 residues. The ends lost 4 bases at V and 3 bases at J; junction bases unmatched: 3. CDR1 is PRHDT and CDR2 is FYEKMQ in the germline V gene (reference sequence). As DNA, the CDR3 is TGTGCCAGCAGCTCGGGGACAGGGGCCAATCAGCCCCAGCATTTT. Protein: CASSSGTGANQPQHF.

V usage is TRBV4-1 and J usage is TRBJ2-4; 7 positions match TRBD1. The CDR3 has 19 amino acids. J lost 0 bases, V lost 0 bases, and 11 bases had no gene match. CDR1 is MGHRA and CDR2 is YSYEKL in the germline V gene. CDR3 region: CASSQDMEPGQRAKNIQYF. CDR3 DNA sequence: TGCGCCAGCAGCCAAGATATGGAACCGGGACAGAGAGCCAAAAACATTCAGTACTTC.

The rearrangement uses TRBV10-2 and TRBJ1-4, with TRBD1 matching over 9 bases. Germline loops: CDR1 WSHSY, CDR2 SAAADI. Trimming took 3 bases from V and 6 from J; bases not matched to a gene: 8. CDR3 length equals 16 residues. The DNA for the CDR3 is TGCGCCAGCAGTGAACAAACCGGGACAGGGTATGAAAAACTGTTTTTT. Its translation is CASSEQTGTGYEKLFF.

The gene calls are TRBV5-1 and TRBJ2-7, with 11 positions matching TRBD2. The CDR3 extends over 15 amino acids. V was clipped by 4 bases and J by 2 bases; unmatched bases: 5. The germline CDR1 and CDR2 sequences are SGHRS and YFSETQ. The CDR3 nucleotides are TGCGCCAGCAGCCAAAATAGCGGGGGGGCCTACGAGCAGTACTTC. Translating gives CASSQNSGGAYEQYF.

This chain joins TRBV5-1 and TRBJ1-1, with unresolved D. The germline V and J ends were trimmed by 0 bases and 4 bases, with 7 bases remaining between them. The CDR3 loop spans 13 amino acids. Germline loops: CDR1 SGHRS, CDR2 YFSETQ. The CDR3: CASSLGAGTEAFF. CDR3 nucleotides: TGCGCCAGCAGCTTGGGAGCGGGCACTGAAGCTTTCTTT. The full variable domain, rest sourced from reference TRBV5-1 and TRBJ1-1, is KAGVTQTPRYLIKTRGQQVTLSCSPISGHRSVSWYQQTPGQGLQFLFEYFSETQRNKGNFPGRFSGRQFSNSRSEMNVSTLELGDSALYLCASSLGAGTEAFFGQGTRLTVV.

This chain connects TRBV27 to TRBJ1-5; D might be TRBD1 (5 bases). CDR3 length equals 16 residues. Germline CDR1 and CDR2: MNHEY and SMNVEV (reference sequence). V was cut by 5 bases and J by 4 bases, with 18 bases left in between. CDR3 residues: CASSPVGAYSNQPQHF. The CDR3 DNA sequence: TGTGCCAGCAGTCCGGTTGGGGCCTACTCGAATCAGCCCCAGCATTTT.

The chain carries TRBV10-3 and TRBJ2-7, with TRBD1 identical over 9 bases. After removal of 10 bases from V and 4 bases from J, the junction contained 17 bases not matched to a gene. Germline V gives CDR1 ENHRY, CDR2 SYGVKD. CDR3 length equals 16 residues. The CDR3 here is CATLTFLDRGVYEQYF. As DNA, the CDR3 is TGTGCCACCCTCACCTTCCTTGACAGGGGGGTGTACGAGCAGTACTTC.

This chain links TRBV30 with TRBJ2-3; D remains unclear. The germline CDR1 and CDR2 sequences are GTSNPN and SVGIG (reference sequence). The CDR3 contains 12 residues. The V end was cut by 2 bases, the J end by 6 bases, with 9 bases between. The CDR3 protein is CAWSPAGDTQYF. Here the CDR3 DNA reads TGTGCCTGGAGTCCCGCCGGGGATACGCAGTATTTT.

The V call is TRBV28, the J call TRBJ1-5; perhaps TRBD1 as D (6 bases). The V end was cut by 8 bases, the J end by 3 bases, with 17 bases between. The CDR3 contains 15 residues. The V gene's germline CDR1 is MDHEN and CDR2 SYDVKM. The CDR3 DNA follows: TGTGCCAGCCGTGGGTCGCAGGGGATCAATCAGCCCCAGCATTTT. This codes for CASRGSQGINQPQHF. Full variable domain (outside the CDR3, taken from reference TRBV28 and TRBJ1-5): DVKVTQSSRYLVKRTGEKVFLECVQDMDHENMFWYRQDPGLGLRLIYFSYDVKMKEKGDIPEGYSVSREKKERFSLILESASTNQTSMYLCASRGSQGINQPQHFGDGTRLSIL.

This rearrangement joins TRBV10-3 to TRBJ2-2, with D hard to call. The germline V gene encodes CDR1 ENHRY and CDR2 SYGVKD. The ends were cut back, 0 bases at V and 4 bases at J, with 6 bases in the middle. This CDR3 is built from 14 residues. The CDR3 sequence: CAISESLFTGELFF. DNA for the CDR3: TGTGCCATCAGTGAGTCCCTATTCACCGGGGAGCTGTTTTTT.

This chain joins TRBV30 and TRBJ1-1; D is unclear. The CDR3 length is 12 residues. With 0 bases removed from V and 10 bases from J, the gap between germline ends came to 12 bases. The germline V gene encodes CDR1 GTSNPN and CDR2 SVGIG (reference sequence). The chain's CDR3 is CAWSVTVDRAFF. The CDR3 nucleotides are TGTGCCTGGAGTGTAACAGTTGATCGAGCTTTCTTT. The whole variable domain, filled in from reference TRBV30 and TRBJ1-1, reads SQTIHQWPATLVQPVGSPLSLECTVEGTSNPNLYWYRQAAGRGLQLLFYSVGIGQISSEVPQNLSASRPQDRQFILSSKKLLLSDSGFYLCAWSVTVDRAFFGQGTRLTVV.

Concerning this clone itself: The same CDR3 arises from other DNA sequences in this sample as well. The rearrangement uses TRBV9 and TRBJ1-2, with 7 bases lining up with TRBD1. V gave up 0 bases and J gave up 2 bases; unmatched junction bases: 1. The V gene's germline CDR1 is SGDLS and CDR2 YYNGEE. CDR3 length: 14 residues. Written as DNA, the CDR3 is TGTGCCAGCAGCGTAGCGACAGGGAACTATGGCTACACCTTC. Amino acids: CASSVATGNYGYTF.

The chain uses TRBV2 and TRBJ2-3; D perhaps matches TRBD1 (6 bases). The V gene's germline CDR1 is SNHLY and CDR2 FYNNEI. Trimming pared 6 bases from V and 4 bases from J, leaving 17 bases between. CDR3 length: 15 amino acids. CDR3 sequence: CASSYDKGGADTQYF. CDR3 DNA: TGTGCCAGCAGCTACGATAAAGGGGGTGCAGATACGCAGTATTTT.

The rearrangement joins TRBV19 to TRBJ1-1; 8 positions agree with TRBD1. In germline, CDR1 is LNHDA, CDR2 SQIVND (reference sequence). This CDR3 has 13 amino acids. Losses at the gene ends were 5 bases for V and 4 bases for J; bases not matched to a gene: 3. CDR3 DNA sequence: TGTGCCAGTAGTTACGACAGGGGCACTGAAGCTTTCTTT. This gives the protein CASSYDRGTEAFF. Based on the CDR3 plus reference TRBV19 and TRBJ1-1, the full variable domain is DGGITQSPKYLFRKEGQNVTLSCEQNLNHDAMYWYRQDPGQGLRLIYYSQIVNDFQKGDIAEGYSVSREKKESFPLTVTSAQKNPTAFYLCASSYDRGTEAFFGQGTRLTVV.

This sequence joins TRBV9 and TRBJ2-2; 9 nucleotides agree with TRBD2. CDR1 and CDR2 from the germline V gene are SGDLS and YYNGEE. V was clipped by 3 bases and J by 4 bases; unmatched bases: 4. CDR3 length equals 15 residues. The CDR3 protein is CASSGSGSPTGELFF. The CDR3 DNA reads TGTGCCAGCAGCGGTAGCGGGAGTCCCACCGGGGAGCTGTTTTTT.

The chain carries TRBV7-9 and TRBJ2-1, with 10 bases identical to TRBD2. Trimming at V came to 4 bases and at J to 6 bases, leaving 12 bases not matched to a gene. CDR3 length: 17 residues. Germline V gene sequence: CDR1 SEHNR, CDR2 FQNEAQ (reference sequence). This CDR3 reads CASSSRSPSGSRNEQFF. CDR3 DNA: TGTGCCAGCAGCTCTCGGAGCCCTAGCGGGAGTCGCAATGAGCAGTTCTTC.

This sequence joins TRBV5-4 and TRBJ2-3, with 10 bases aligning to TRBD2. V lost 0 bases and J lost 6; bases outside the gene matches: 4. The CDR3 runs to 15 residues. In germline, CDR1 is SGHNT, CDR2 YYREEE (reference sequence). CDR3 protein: CASSLASGSGDTQYF. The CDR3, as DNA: TGTGCCAGCAGCTTGGCTAGCGGGAGCGGGGATACGCAGTATTTT.

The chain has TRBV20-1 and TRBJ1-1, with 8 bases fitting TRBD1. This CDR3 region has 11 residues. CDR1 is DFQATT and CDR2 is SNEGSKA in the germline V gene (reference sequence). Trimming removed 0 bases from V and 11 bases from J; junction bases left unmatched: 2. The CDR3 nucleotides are TGCAGTGCTAGAGAGACAGGGGCGGCTTTCTTT. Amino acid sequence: CSARETGAAFF.

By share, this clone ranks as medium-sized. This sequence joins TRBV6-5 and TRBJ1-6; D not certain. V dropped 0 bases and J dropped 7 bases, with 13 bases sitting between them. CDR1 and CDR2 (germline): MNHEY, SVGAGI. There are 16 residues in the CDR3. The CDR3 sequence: CASSYSSGRENSPLHF. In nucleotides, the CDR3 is TGTGCCAGCAGTTACTCTTCTGGGCGTGAAAATTCACCCCTCCACTTT.

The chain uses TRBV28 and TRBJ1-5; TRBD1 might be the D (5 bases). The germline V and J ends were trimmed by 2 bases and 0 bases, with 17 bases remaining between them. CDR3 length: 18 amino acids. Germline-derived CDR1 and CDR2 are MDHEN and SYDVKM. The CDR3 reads CASSLRPTQGYSNQPQHF. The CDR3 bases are TGTGCCAGCAGTTTAAGGCCTACCCAGGGCTATAGCAATCAGCCCCAGCATTTT.

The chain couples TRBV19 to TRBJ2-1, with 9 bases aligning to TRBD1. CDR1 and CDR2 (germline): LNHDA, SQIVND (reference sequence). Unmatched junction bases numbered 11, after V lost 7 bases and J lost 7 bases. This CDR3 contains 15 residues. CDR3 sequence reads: CASTLQGARENEQFF. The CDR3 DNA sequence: TGTGCCAGTACCTTACAGGGGGCGCGGGAAAATGAGCAGTTCTTC.

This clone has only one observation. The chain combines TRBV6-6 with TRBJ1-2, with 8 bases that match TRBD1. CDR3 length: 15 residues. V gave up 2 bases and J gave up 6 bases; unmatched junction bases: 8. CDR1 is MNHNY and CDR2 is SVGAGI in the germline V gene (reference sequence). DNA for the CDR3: TGTGCCAGCAGTTACCCCCCAGGGGGCGCGAATGGCTACACCTTC. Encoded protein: CASSYPPGGANGYTF.

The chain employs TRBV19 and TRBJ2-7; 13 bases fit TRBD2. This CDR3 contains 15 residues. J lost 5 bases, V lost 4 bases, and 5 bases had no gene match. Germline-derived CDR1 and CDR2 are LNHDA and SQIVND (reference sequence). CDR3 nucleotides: TGTGCCAGTAGTAAGGGACTAGCGGGATGGAACGAGCAGTACTTC. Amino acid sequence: CASSKGLAGWNEQYF.